The 21 T cell receptor beta chains below all came from one sample that was sequenced in a study of regulatory T cells in long-lasting Graves disease. CDR3 regions were amplified by Arm-PCR using iRepertoire HTBI primers to build TCR beta libraries. TCRdb re-analysed the multiplex PCR reads in MiXCR, keeping a single row per CDR3 protein. The table includes about 430,000 distinct CDR3 sequences, under 25% detected once. The time point here: persistent/refractory GD, antithyroid drugs over 5 years with positive TRAb. RNA from PBMCs was the source of the TCR library. This specimen was peripheral blood mononuclear cells (PBMCs), taken when the disease was refractory, from a patient treated with antithyroid drugs. Every receptor here comes from a female donor with Graves disease.

This clonotype was picked up many times. The chain combines TRBV6-1 with TRBJ2-7; 8 nucleotides line up with TRBD1. V lost 6 bases and J lost 4; bases outside the gene matches: 8. This CDR3 is built from 14 residues. Looked up from germline, CDR1 is MNHNS and CDR2 is SASEGT. This chain's CDR3 is CASRRDRGQYEQYF. Written as DNA, the CDR3 is TGTGCCAGCAGACGAGACAGGGGTCAGTACGAGCAGTACTTC.

The table lists this clonotype with a count of one. Given a much more abundant clone one base away, this may be a read error. This chain joins TRBV20-1 and TRBJ2-7, with D perhaps TRBD2 (5 bases). The germline CDR1 and CDR2 sequences are DFQATT and SNEGSKA (reference sequence). This CDR3 comprises 13 residues. The CDR3 DNA is TGCAGTGCTAGAGCGAGTAAAGCGGACGAGCAGTGCTTC. Translated: CSARASKADEQCF.

This sequence joins TRBV6-4 and TRBJ1-2; no definite D call. V was pared by 0 bases and J by 7 bases, with 15 bases between. The CDR3 length is 15 residues. The germline V gene encodes CDR1 MRHNA and CDR2 SNTAGT. The CDR3 region is CASSDSARAIGGYTF. The CDR3, as DNA: TGTGCCAGCAGTGACTCGGCGAGGGCAATAGGTGGCTACACCTTC.

The rearrangement joins TRBV7-9 to TRBJ1-5; perhaps TRBD1 as D (6 bases). In germline, CDR1 is SEHNR, CDR2 FQNEAQ (reference sequence). The CDR3 sequence is 16 residues long. V was pared by 3 bases and J by 7 bases, with 19 bases between. CDR3 in DNA: TGTGCCAGCAGCTTGGACGCAGGGGTGGTGGAACAGCCCCAGCATTTT. Protein product: CASSLDAGVVEQPQHF.

This clonotype was recorded at least ten times. The V gene is TRBV4-2, the J gene TRBJ2-2; 9 bases fit TRBD1. The CDR3 sequence is 16 residues long. Germline loops: CDR1 LGHNA, CDR2 YNFKEQ. The junction had 7 bases not matched to a gene; V was cut back by 5 bases and J by 3 bases. CDR3 sequence reads: CASSAPGTGHTGELFF. As DNA, the CDR3 is TGTGCCAGCAGCGCCCCCGGGACAGGGCACACCGGGGAGCTGTTTTTT.

The genes are TRBV19 and TRBJ1-5; a weak D match, TRBD1 (6 bases). The CDR3 length is 13 residues. Germline values: CDR1 LNHDA, CDR2 SQIVND (reference sequence). V gave up 6 bases and J gave up 6 bases, with 12 bases separating them. CDR3 sequence (DNA): TGTGCCAGTAGACACAGGGAAGGTCAGCCCCAGCATTTT. Translating gives CASRHREGQPQHF.

Comments on this clonotype: A much more abundant neighbour one base away suggests this may be a read error. V gene TRBV28 combines with J gene TRBJ2-5; a weak D match, TRBD1 (8 bases). The germline gives CDR1 MDHEN, CDR2 SYDVKM. V was pared by 8 bases and J by 1 base, with 14 bases between. CDR3 length: 14 residues. Here the CDR3 reads CASADREGQETQYF. The CDR3 DNA is TGTGCCAGCGCGGACAGGGAGGGCCAAGAGACCCAGTACTTC. The full variable domain, with the rest looked up from reference TRBV28 and TRBJ2-5, is DVKVTQSSRYLVKRTGEKVFLECVQDMDHENMFWYRQDPGLGLRLIYFSYDVKMKEKGDIPEGYSVSREKKERFSLILESASTNQTSMYLCASADREGQETQYFGPGTRLLVL.

This clonotype was counted between two and nine times. V and J are TRBV28 and TRBJ2-3; no definite D call. This CDR3 comprises 13 residues. Deletions cut 6 bases from V and 1 base from J, with 8 bases between. The germline V gene encodes CDR1 MDHEN and CDR2 SYDVKM. CDR3 residues: CASREFGTDTQYF. CDR3 coding DNA: TGTGCCAGCAGGGAGTTCGGCACAGATACGCAGTATTTT.

In this sample, this clonotype turned up many times. The rearrangement uses TRBV7-8 and TRBJ1-1, with D perhaps TRBD1 (5 bases). Between the trimmed V and J ends, which lost 5 bases and 7 bases, there was a span of 17 bases. CDR1 and CDR2 (germline): SGHVS, FQNEAQ. The CDR3 runs 14 residues. In nucleotides, the CDR3 is TGTGCCAGCAGCCAGGTACCCAGGGTGGGTGAAGCTTTCTTT. Translation: CASSQVPRVGEAFF.

This clonotype was counted between two and nine times. V usage is TRBV30 and J usage is TRBJ1-6; D call uncertain. CDR1 is GTSNPN, CDR2 SVGIG, per germline (reference sequence). Trimming removed 2 bases from V and 14 bases from J, with 22 bases in between. The CDR3 loop spans 15 amino acids. CDR3 DNA sequence: TGTGCCTGGAGTCCGTACATTATGGTTGGATCGGCCCTCCACTTT. Translated: CAWSPYIMVGSALHF.

This clonotype was seen a handful of times. The chain is built from TRBV12-3 or TRBV12-4 and TRBJ1-3; D not certain. The ends were cut back, 5 bases at V and 3 bases at J, with 14 bases in the middle. This CDR3 is built from 15 residues. The CDR3 DNA follows: TGTGCCAGCAGTCCCCTGGCGGGAATTGGAAACACCATATATTTT. The encoded protein is CASSPLAGIGNTIYF.

This clonotype has only a few counts. The chain employs TRBV5-1 and TRBJ2-7; the match to TRBD2 covers 7 bases. The CDR3 consists of 14 residues. The V and J ends lost 1 base and 3 bases, in that order; junction bases with no gene match: 4. CDR1 and CDR2 (germline): SGHRS, YFSETQ. In nucleotides, the CDR3 is TGCGCCAGCAGCTTGAATGGACTAGACTACGAGCAGTACTTC. It codes for CASSLNGLDYEQYF.

This clonotype was seen at least ten times. The chain uses TRBV2 and TRBJ2-2; 13 positions match TRBD2. J gave up 5 bases and V 7 bases, and 7 bases lay outside the gene matches. The CDR3 runs 16 residues. The germline CDR1 and CDR2 sequences are SNHLY and FYNNEI. DNA of the CDR3: TGTGCCAGCACTGGACTAGCGGGAGTGCGGACCGGGGAGCTGTTTTTT. This translates into CASTGLAGVRTGELFF.

The rearrangement joins TRBV10-3 to TRBJ2-7, with 9 bases identical to TRBD1. In germline, CDR1 is ENHRY, CDR2 SYGVKD. Trimming took 9 bases from V and 2 from J; bases not matched to a gene: 5. The length of the CDR3 is 13 residues. The CDR3: CAITGGPPYEQYF. For the CDR3, the DNA is TGTGCCATTACAGGGGGCCCTCCCTACGAGCAGTACTTC.

This clonotype was recorded at least ten times. The chain has TRBV27 and TRBJ2-2, with unresolved D. The CDR3 spans 14 residues. Looked up from germline, CDR1 is MNHEY and CDR2 is SMNVEV (reference sequence). Trimming removed 8 bases at V and 5 bases at J, with 15 bases between. For the CDR3, the DNA is TGTGCCAGCTCCTCGGGTTTTTTTACCGGGGAGCTGTTTTTT. It specifies CASSSGFFTGELFF.

There are many counts of this clonotype. The V call is TRBV6-9, the J call TRBJ2-7; D is possibly TRBD1 or TRBD2 (6 bases each). Germline CDR1 is MNHGY and CDR2 is SVAAGI. The ends were cut back, 3 bases at V and 3 bases at J, with 21 bases in the middle. The CDR3 spans 17 residues. The CDR3 DNA sequence: TGTGCCAGCAGTTACTCTTCGGGGGCGAGGTCTAGCTACGAGCAGTACTTC. Encoded protein: CASSYSSGARSSYEQYF.

This clonotype has only a few counts. The CDR3 nucleotides are TGCGCCAGCAGCCCCGGGACAGTAATTTCCTACGAGCAGTACTTC. Protein product: CASSPGTVISYEQYF. The J gene is TRBJ2-7, the V gene TRBV5-1, with 7 bases matching TRBD1. This CDR3 comprises 15 residues. Losses at the gene ends were 4 bases for V and 1 base for J; bases not matched to a gene: 8. CDR1 and CDR2 (germline): SGHRS, YFSETQ.

Details on this clonotype: This clone may be a read error of a much larger clone one base away. J is TRBJ2-7 and V is TRBV2, with TRBD2 as a possible D gene (5 bases). Germline values: CDR1 SNHLY, CDR2 FYNNEI. This CDR3 region has 12 residues. The CDR3 nucleotides read TGTGCCGGCAGCGGAAGGCTCGGGGAGCAGTACTTC. Protein: CAGSGRLGEQYF. Full variable domain (missing parts from reference TRBV2 and TRBJ2-7): EPEVTQTPSHQVTQMGQEVILRCVPISNHLYFYWYRQILGQKVEFLVSFYNNEISEKSEIFDDQFSVERPDGSNFTLKIRSTKLEDSAMYFCAGSGRLGEQYFGPGTRLTVT.

This clonotype has a count of ten or more. This chain links TRBV12-3 or TRBV12-4 with TRBJ1-2; no clear D. Trimming took 10 bases from V and 6 from J, leaving 24 bases between them. This CDR3 is built from 15 residues. The chain's CDR3 is CAISRYGSEFDGYTF. CDR3 coding DNA: TGTGCCATCAGCCGTTATGGCAGCGAATTCGATGGCTACACCTTC.

This clonotype was found many times. The rearrangement joins TRBV13 to TRBJ2-5; maybe TRBD1 (5 bases). Trimming cost V 5 bases and J 2 bases, with 12 bases left between them. CDR1 is PRHDT, CDR2 FYEKMQ, per germline (reference sequence). The CDR3 consists of 14 residues. This CDR3 reads CASSQRQKQETQYF. For the CDR3, the DNA is TGTGCCAGCAGCCAAAGACAGAAACAAGAGACCCAGTACTTC.

This clonotype was observed at least ten times. The chain employs TRBV27 and TRBJ2-2; tentatively, D is TRBD1 (6 bases). The length of the CDR3 is 14 residues. Looked up from germline, CDR1 is MNHEY and CDR2 is SMNVEV (reference sequence). Trimming took 7 bases from V and 0 from J, leaving 9 bases between them. In DNA, the CDR3 is TGTGCCAGCATTCGGACAGCGAACACCGGGGAGCTGTTTTTT. It is translated as CASIRTANTGELFF.